A selection of T cell receptor beta chains follows, all from one sample in a study of T cell responses to AZD1222 COVID-19 vaccine. The assay was immunoSEQ multiplex PCR, and TCRdb's table has in-frame clones only and misses some. The repertoire consists of approximately 150,000 clones, with 93% occurring once and the leading ten covering approximately 0.97%. The sequencing here drew on peripheral blood, taken on day 0 of AZD1222 vaccination. Receptors originate from an adult in good health. The CDR3 runs from the conserved cysteine through the conserved F or W. A D gene is named only where the DNA matches it firmly. Expanded clones get a size class; other rows say once, few or many, or leave the size out.

clone_size	d_call	v_call	j_call	cdr3_aa	cdr3_nt
once	TRBD1	TRBV18	TRBJ2-3	CASSLGQGEADTQYF	TGTGCCAGCTCACTGGGACAGGGGGAGGCAGATACGCAGTATTTT
NA	NA	TRBV18	TRBJ1-2	CASSYLADEPYGYTF	TGTGCCAGCTCATACCTCGCCGACGAGCCCTATGGCTACACCTTC
once	NA	TRBV4-3	TRBJ1-2	CASSQRRQSYGYTF	TGCGCCAGCAGCCAGCGAAGACAGTCGTATGGCTACACCTTC
NA	TRBD1	TRBV9	TRBJ1-5	CASSAGTGDQPQHF	TGTGCCAGCAGCGCCGGGACAGGGGATCAGCCCCAGCATTTT
NA	TRBD2	TRBV7-2	TRBJ2-2	CASSPTRGLDFRELFF	TGTGCCAGCAGCCCGACTAGGGGACTAGATTTCCGGGAGCTGTTTTTT
NA	NA	TRBV25-1	TRBJ1-2	CASSPPPGAEANYGYTF	TGTGCCAGCAGCCCACCGCCAGGGGCTGAAGCTAACTATGGCTACACCTTC
once	NA	TRBV29-1	TRBJ1-4	CSVRQSNEKLFF	TGCAGCGTCCGACAGTCTAATGAAAAACTGTTTTTT
NA	NA	TRBV6-2/TRBV6-3	TRBJ1-6	CASSTRANSPLHF	TGTGCCAGCAGTACCCGAGCTAATTCACCCCTCCACTTT
NA	NA	TRBV4-1	TRBJ1-1	CASSQDAGSGTEAFF	TGCGCCAGCAGCCAAGATGCCGGCAGCGGCACTGAAGCTTTCTTT
NA	TRBD2	TRBV10-3	TRBJ2-1	CAISGSSGGADEQFF	TGTGCCATCAGTGGGTCTAGCGGGGGGGCTGATGAGCAGTTCTTC
NA	NA	TRBV2	TRBJ2-5	CASTSEGETQYF	TGTGCCAGCACGTCCGAGGGGGAGACCCAGTACTTC
NA	NA	TRBV28	TRBJ2-5	CASSLFPHSKETQYF	TGTGCCAGCAGTTTATTCCCCCATAGTAAAGAGACCCAGTACTTC
NA	NA	TRBV19	TRBJ1-3	CASRVSRSSGNTIYF	TGTGCCAGTAGGGTTTCCCGGAGCTCTGGAAACACCATATATTTT